The table lists the clone carrying this TCR beta chain with a count of one. Its antigen remains unidentified. The data are from a study of shared clonotypes between healthy human individuals. Study in general: Plates per donor: three CD4 naive, three CD4 memory, two CD8 naive, one CD8 memory. Whole-study findings and limits: The generation probabilities recorded for non-shared clonotypes fell below those of clonotypes shared by all four donors.

This CDR3 is 14 amino acids long. In germline, CDR1 is SGHDT, CDR2 YYEEEE. V lost 0 bases and J lost 4, with 8 bases in between. The authors loaded roughly 200 ng DNA, 30,000 to 35,000 T cell genomes, into sorted-subset replicate PCRs. Here immunoSEQ multiplex PCR was the method, and the copy in TCRdb shows in-frame clones only, minus some. This repertoire shows roughly 2.6 million clones, more than 80% found once; its top ten account for under 0.15%. Sequenced: naive CD4+ T cells sorted from blood. Sample subset: CD45RA+ positively selected. The rearrangement links TRBV5-6 to TRBJ1-3; no reliable D call. The TCR comes from a man between 18 and 35 years old in good health. The CDR3 loop reads CASSLAQWGNTIYF. The CDR3 DNA reads as TGTGCCAGCAGCTTGGCCCAGTGGGGAAACACCATATATTTT.